This paragraph reports one T cell receptor (beta chain). Its antigen is not identified. The DNA input per sorted-subset replicate PCR was 200 ng, corresponding to roughly 30,000 T cell genomes. The method was immunoSEQ multiplex PCR; TCRdb's version includes in-frame clones alone and lacks a portion of them. Of around 2.5 million clones in the sample, roughly 93% were seen once. The study drew all its donors from Caucasian adults living in Nashville, Tennessee. The data originate from a study of shared clonotypes between healthy human individuals. General study results and limits: Naive subsets generally had larger estimated richness than memory subsets.

Sequenced input: naive CD4+ T cells from PBMCs. The sample's subset: CD45RA+ positively selected. The TCR was taken from a young man in good health. Some clones in this sample may be carry-over from other donors' samples.

This CDR3 reads CATKPGTGETGELFF. CDR3 DNA sequence: TGTGCCACCAAACCCGGGACAGGGGAAACCGGGGAGCTGTTTTTT. The chain has TRBV7-8 and TRBJ2-2; TRBD1 matches at 10 bases. Germline V lookup: CDR1 SGHVS, CDR2 FQNEAQ. The CDR3 is 15 amino acids. V gave up 10 bases and J gave up 5 bases; unmatched junction bases: 10. Looking up the rest from reference TRBV7-8 and TRBJ2-2 gives the full variable domain: GAGVSQSPRYKVAKRGQDVALRCDPISGHVSLFWYQQALGQGPEFLTYFQNEAQLDKSGLPSDRFFAERPEGSVSTLKIQRTQQEDSAVYLCATKPGTGETGELFFGEGSRLTVL.